One sample yielded the 32 T cell receptor beta chains listed below, sequenced in a study of blood T cell dynamics during melanoma immunotherapy. Stated time point: week 3, after first cycle of checkpoint inhibitor. The table came from immunoSEQ multiplex PCR; TCRdb's copy has only in-frame clones and leaves some out. The sample has more than 15,000 clones, about 90% seen once. The sample consisted of blood, taken from a patient treated with checkpoint blockade. The receptors originated from a human donor with melanoma.

This clone has more than one count but fewer than ten. The DNA for the CDR3 is TGTGCCAGCAGCAGAGGTGGGGGAAACACCATATATTTT. Translation: CASSRGGGNTIYF. This sequence joins TRBV7-6 and TRBJ1-3; no clear D gene. The CDR3 loop spans 13 amino acids. Trimming removed 5 bases from V and 4 bases from J, with 9 bases in between. Germline CDR1 reads SGHVS; CDR2 reads FNYEAQ.

The CDR3 loop is CASKLPGETGELFF. CDR3 in DNA: TGTGCCAGTAAATTGCCAGGGGAGACCGGGGAGCTGTTTTTT. This chain joins TRBV19 and TRBJ2-2, with TRBD1 as a possible D gene (6 bases). Trimming shortened V by 7 bases and J by 5 bases, and 14 bases separated the two germline ends. The CDR3 is made up of 14 amino acids. Germline V gene lookup returns CDR1 LNHDA and CDR2 SQIVND (reference sequence).

The V gene is TRBV11-2, the J gene TRBJ2-7, with a weak D call TRBD2 (6 bases). Trimming left V 5 bases short and J 2 bases short, with 16 bases between. Germline CDR1 and CDR2: SGHAT and FQNNGV. CDR3 length: 15 amino acids. The CDR3 here is CASSLTSGPTYEQYF. As DNA, the CDR3 is TGTGCCAGCAGCCTGACTAGTGGACCCACCTACGAGCAGTACTTC.

The gene calls are TRBV15 and TRBJ2-1; 16 bases are shared with TRBD2. The V gene's germline CDR1 is LNHNV and CDR2 YYDKDF (reference sequence). With 3 bases clipped from V and 9 bases from J, the junction kept 5 bases outside the gene matches. There are 16 residues in the CDR3. The CDR3: CATSSGTSGRVGEQFF. CDR3 nucleotides: TGTGCCACCAGCAGCGGGACTAGCGGGAGGGTGGGTGAGCAGTTCTTC.

This clone was counted only a few times. Other DNA sequences of this sample code for an identical CDR3. The chain links TRBV15 to TRBJ2-5, with D unresolved. CDR3 length equals 13 residues. Trimming left V 1 base short and J 1 base short, with 4 bases between. Germline V gives CDR1 LNHNV, CDR2 YYDKDF (reference sequence). The CDR3 region is CATSRGGQETQYF. CDR3 coding DNA: TGTGCCACCAGCAGAGGTGGCCAAGAGACCCAGTACTTC.

This chain connects TRBV4-2 to TRBJ2-2; 8 bases are shared with TRBD2. Per the germline V gene, CDR1 is LGHNA and CDR2 is YNFKEQ. There are 16 residues in the CDR3. With V trimmed by 0 bases and J by 6 bases, 6 bases remained unmatched. This CDR3 is CASSQDEREHSGELFF. As DNA, the CDR3 is TGTGCCAGCAGCCAAGATGAGCGGGAGCATTCCGGGGAGCTGTTTTTT.

Of note for this clone: The germline gene is not matched at one end of the junction; a read error may be the cause. This rearrangement joins TRBV7-7 to TRBJ2-3; D is perhaps TRBD2 (5 bases). The CDR3 covers 14 residues. Per the germline V gene, CDR1 is SSHAT and CDR2 is FNYEAQ (reference sequence). CDR3 residues: CASSSLGGTDTQYF. For the CDR3, the DNA is TGTGCTAGCAGCTCCCTCGGGGGCACAGATACGCAGTATTTT.

This sequence joins TRBV4-1 and TRBJ1-2; 7 bases line up with TRBD1. V lost 0 bases, J lost 5 bases, and 3 bases stayed unmatched. The CDR3 has 14 residues. CDR1 and CDR2 (germline): MGHRA, YSYEKL. The CDR3 region has the DNA TGCGCCAGCAGCCAAGAACAGGGGCCTTATGGCTACACCTTC. Amino acids: CASSQEQGPYGYTF.

The chain recombines TRBV19 with TRBJ2-1, with TRBD2 matching over 7 bases. Looked up from germline, CDR1 is LNHDA and CDR2 is SQIVND (reference sequence). This CDR3 comprises 17 residues. V was clipped by 3 bases and J by 4 bases; unmatched bases: 12. CDR3 protein: CASSILGLSGRYNEQFF. CDR3 DNA sequence: TGTGCCAGTAGTATTCTTGGACTTAGCGGGCGATACAATGAGCAGTTCTTC.

The chain recombines TRBV7-9 with TRBJ2-2; D could derive from TRBD1 or TRBD2 (5 bases each). V dropped 9 bases and J dropped 6 bases, with 20 bases sitting between them. Germline CDR1 SEHNR, CDR2 FQNEAQ (reference sequence). The CDR3 is 15 residues long. CDR3 coding DNA: TGTGCCAGTCGGGGCTACGGGACGTTCGCCGGGGAGCTGTTTTTT. Amino acids: CASRGYGTFAGELFF.

The V gene is TRBV5-1, the J gene TRBJ1-3; D gene unclear. The CDR3 runs 16 residues. With 0 bases removed from V and 0 bases from J, the gap between germline ends came to 10 bases. CDR1 and CDR2 (germline): SGHRS, YFSETQ. CDR3 loop: CASSLGETGSGNTIYF. The CDR3 DNA reads as TGCGCCAGCAGCTTGGGGGAGACCGGCTCTGGAAACACCATATATTTT.

V gene TRBV19 combines with J gene TRBJ2-3; 9 positions agree with TRBD1. The CDR3 covers 15 residues. Germline lookup yields CDR1 LNHDA and CDR2 SQIVND (reference sequence). Unmatched junction bases numbered 6, after V lost 3 bases and J lost 5 bases. In nucleotides, the CDR3 is TGTGCCAGTAGTATCGGGACAGGGTGGAGAGATACGCAGTATTTT. Protein sequence: CASSIGTGWRDTQYF.

The chain links TRBV6-4 to TRBJ2-1; D is unresolved. CDR3 length: 15 residues. V was shortened by 7 bases and J by 0 bases, with 13 bases between the two germline ends. Germline V lookup: CDR1 MRHNA, CDR2 SNTAGT. The CDR3 DNA reads TGTGCCAGCACTATAAGCCCGGGCTCCTACAATGAGCAGTTCTTC. Its protein is CASTISPGSYNEQFF.

The sample holds a few counts of this clone. Other nucleotide sequences from this sample produce the same CDR3. The genes are TRBV27 and TRBJ2-2; D is ambiguous. The CDR3 contains 15 residues. Germline V gene data show CDR1 as MNHEY and CDR2 as SMNVEV (reference sequence). Trimming took off 2 bases at V and 0 bases at J, with 7 bases between the two ends. In DNA form, the CDR3 reads TGTGCCAGCAGTTTAGAGTTCGCGAACACCGGGGAGCTGTTTTTT. Its translation is CASSLEFANTGELFF.

The gene calls are TRBV19 and TRBJ1-5; tentatively, D is TRBD1 (6 bases). The CDR3 extends over 15 amino acids. V was shortened by 5 bases and J by 0 bases, with 11 bases between the two germline ends. The germline gives CDR1 LNHDA, CDR2 SQIVND (reference sequence). The CDR3 spells CASSAGQHSNQPQHF. The CDR3 DNA sequence: TGTGCCAGTAGTGCGGGACAACATAGCAATCAGCCCCAGCATTTT.

In this sample, this clone turned up a few times. The chain employs TRBV28 and TRBJ2-6; possibly TRBD1 or TRBD2 for D (5 bases each). This CDR3 has 18 amino acids. The V end lost 4 bases, the J end lost 0 bases, and 16 bases lay between the germline ends. Germline V CDR1 and CDR2: MDHEN, SYDVKM. CDR3 sequence reads: CASSWGQGAHSGANVLTF. The CDR3 DNA follows: TGTGCCAGCAGTTGGGGCCAGGGAGCCCACTCTGGGGCCAACGTCCTGACTTTC.

The CDR3 loop reads CASSSSTPGGEQFF. CDR3 in DNA: TGTGCCAGCTCATCGTCCACCCCTGGCGGTGAGCAGTTCTTC. The chain uses TRBV18 and TRBJ2-1; D call uncertain. Looked up from germline, CDR1 is KGHSH and CDR2 is LQKENI. Trimming took off 5 bases at V and 9 bases at J, with 17 bases between the two ends. This CDR3 region has 14 residues.

This clone came up once. V usage is TRBV29-1 and J usage is TRBJ2-3; 9 bases map to TRBD2. Germline CDR1 and CDR2: SQVTM and ANQGSEA. V was clipped by 6 bases and J by 0 bases; unmatched bases: 16. The CDR3 contains 18 residues. Here the CDR3 DNA reads TGCAGCGTGGGGAGGCTAGCGGGAATCCGAACTAGCACAGATACGCAGTATTTT. Its translation is CSVGRLAGIRTSTDTQYF.

The V and J genes are TRBV27 and TRBJ1-4, with 7 bases lining up with TRBD1. The CDR3 runs to 18 residues. With 5 bases clipped from V and 4 bases from J, the junction kept 16 bases outside the gene matches. CDR1 and CDR2 from the germline V gene are MNHEY and SMNVEV (reference sequence). The CDR3 bases are TGTGCCAGCAGTGGGTATCGGCTTAGGGGGCTTAGTAATGAAAAACTGTTTTTT. It specifies CASSGYRLRGLSNEKLFF.

V and J are TRBV5-1 and TRBJ2-3, with 7 bases aligning to TRBD2. V dropped 0 bases and J dropped 1; count of bases not matched to a gene: 5. CDR1 and CDR2 (germline): SGHRS, YFSETQ. The CDR3 runs 16 residues. DNA of the CDR3: TGCGCCAGCAGCTTGGATGGCGGGAGTGGCACAGATACGCAGTATTTT. It encodes CASSLDGGSGTDTQYF.

The chain recombines TRBV19 with TRBJ2-1; 8 bases align to TRBD2. This CDR3 spans 15 amino acids. The V segment lost 3 bases and the J segment 2 bases; nucleotides outside the gene matches: 3. CDR1 LNHDA and CDR2 SQIVND come from the germline V gene (reference sequence). The CDR3 coding sequence is TGTGCCAGTAGTATGGGTAGCGGGACCTACAATGAGCAGTTCTTC. This sequence encodes CASSMGSGTYNEQFF.

The V call is TRBV5-5, the J call TRBJ2-2, with a weak D call TRBD1 (6 bases). V gave up 7 bases and J gave up 1 base, with 11 bases separating them. The CDR3 totals 14 residues. Germline V gene data show CDR1 as SGHKS and CDR2 as YYEKEE (reference sequence). The CDR3 bases are TGTGCCAGCCGCCGGGACATGAACACCGGGGAGCTGTTTTTT. This codes for CASRRDMNTGELFF. Full variable domain (outside the CDR3, taken from reference TRBV5-5 and TRBJ2-2): DAGVTQSPTHLIKTRGQQVTLRCSPISGHKSVSWYQQVLGQGPQFIFQYYEKEERGRGNFPDRFSARQFPNYSSELNVNALLLGDSALYLCASRRDMNTGELFFGEGSRLTVL.

The chain carries TRBV28 and TRBJ2-7, with D uncertain. Trimming removed 4 bases from V and 6 bases from J, with 13 bases in between. This CDR3 is 13 amino acids long. CDR1 and CDR2 from the germline V gene are MDHEN and SYDVKM. The CDR3 region is CASSWNSVREQYF. Written as DNA, the CDR3 is TGTGCCAGCAGTTGGAACAGTGTGCGCGAGCAGTACTTC.

This chain uses TRBV6-5 with TRBJ2-1; 9 bases are a match to TRBD2. Trimming at V came to 2 bases and at J to 8 bases, leaving 7 bases not matched to a gene. Germline V gene lookup returns CDR1 MNHEY and CDR2 SVGAGI. The CDR3 is made up of 15 amino acids. CDR3 region: CASSYRISGRDEQFF. CDR3 bases: TGTGCCAGCAGTTACCGGATTAGCGGGAGAGATGAGCAGTTCTTC.

This clone occurred a few times. V usage is TRBV9 and J usage is TRBJ2-7; the D gene is possibly TRBD2 (6 bases). V was trimmed by 3 bases and J by 5 bases, leaving 18 bases between them. Looked up from germline, CDR1 is SGDLS and CDR2 is YYNGEE. This CDR3 has 15 residues. This CDR3 reads CASSATSGITNEQYF. CDR3 DNA: TGTGCCAGCAGCGCGACTAGTGGGATTACAAACGAGCAGTACTTC.

The chain recombines TRBV7-2 with TRBJ2-7; 7 bases agree with TRBD1. CDR1 SGHTA and CDR2 FQGNSA come from the germline V gene. Germline trimming cut 5 bases from V and 0 bases from J; bases unmatched to any gene: 7. There are 15 residues in the CDR3. CDR3 in amino acids: CASSVDRDFSYEQYF. The CDR3 DNA reads TGTGCCAGCAGCGTAGACAGGGATTTCTCCTACGAGCAGTACTTC.

The chain uses TRBV9 and TRBJ2-2; maybe TRBD1 (5 bases). The CDR3 is made up of 14 amino acids. V dropped 10 bases and J dropped 1 base, with 14 bases sitting between them. The germline V gene encodes CDR1 SGDLS and CDR2 YYNGEE. Written as DNA, the CDR3 is TGTGCCTGTACAGCAGGGCTGAACACCGGGGAGCTGTTTTTT. Protein product: CACTAGLNTGELFF.

V usage is TRBV29-1 and J usage is TRBJ2-2; a possible D gene is TRBD1 (6 bases). This CDR3 has 14 amino acids. The germline CDR1 and CDR2 sequences are SQVTM and ANQGSEA. With 4 bases removed from V and 4 bases from J, the gap between germline ends came to 13 bases. CDR3 DNA: TGCAGCGTTGCTACCCTACAGGGCACCGGGGAGCTGTTTTTT. Residues: CSVATLQGTGELFF.

The table lists this clone with a count of one. This chain joins TRBV7-3 and TRBJ2-1, with a tentative D call TRBD2 (6 bases). This CDR3 has 15 amino acids. Germline-derived CDR1 and CDR2 are SGHTA and FQGTGA. Between the trimmed V and J ends, which lost 1 base and 1 base, there was a span of 8 bases. CDR3 loop: CASSLSGTSYNEQFF. In DNA form, the CDR3 reads TGTGCCAGCAGCTTAAGCGGGACGTCCTACAATGAGCAGTTCTTC.

This chain connects TRBV28 to TRBJ2-4; no clear D gene. CDR3 length: 14 amino acids. The V end lost 4 bases, the J end lost 6 bases, and 13 bases lay between the germline ends. Looked up from germline, CDR1 is MDHEN and CDR2 is SYDVKM. This chain's CDR3 is CASSSPSAGNIQYF. As DNA, the CDR3 is TGTGCCAGCAGTTCTCCCTCGGCCGGAAACATTCAGTACTTC.

The chain links TRBV19 to TRBJ1-5; 10 bases line up with TRBD1. Germline CDR1 and CDR2: LNHDA and SQIVND (reference sequence). The CDR3 consists of 14 residues. Germline trimming cut 5 bases from V and 7 bases from J; bases unmatched to any gene: 5. CDR3 sequence (DNA): TGTGCCAGTAGTCCGGGACAGGGGTTCCAGCCCCAGCATTTT. Encoded protein: CASSPGQGFQPQHF.

V and J are TRBV7-8 and TRBJ2-3; 9 positions match TRBD2. Germline CDR1 reads SGHVS; CDR2 reads FQNEAQ. The CDR3 loop spans 16 amino acids. The ends lost 5 bases at V and 2 bases at J; junction bases unmatched: 8. CDR3 bases: TGTGCCAGCAGCATGGGACTAGCAGAGATCACAGATACGCAGTATTTT. The encoded protein is CASSMGLAEITDTQYF.